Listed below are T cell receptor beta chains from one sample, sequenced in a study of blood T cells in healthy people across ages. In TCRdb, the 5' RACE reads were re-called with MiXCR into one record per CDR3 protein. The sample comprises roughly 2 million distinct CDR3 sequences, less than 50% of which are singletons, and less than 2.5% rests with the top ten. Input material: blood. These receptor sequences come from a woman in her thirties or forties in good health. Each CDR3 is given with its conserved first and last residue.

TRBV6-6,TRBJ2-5,CASSYPTSGGKETQYF
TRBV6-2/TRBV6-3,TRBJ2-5,CASSYSHRGQETQYF
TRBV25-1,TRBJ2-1,CASSDPRTGGSYNEQFF
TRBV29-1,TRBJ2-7,CSVEGTSGRPNEQYF
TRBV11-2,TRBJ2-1,CASSFRSWVGGTSNEQFF
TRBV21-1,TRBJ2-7,CASSSKGRGQGKWSSYEQYF
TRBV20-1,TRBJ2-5,CSANRGLAPETQYF
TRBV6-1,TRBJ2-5,CASSALAGGIQETQYF
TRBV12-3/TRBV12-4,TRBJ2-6,CASSGGQGRPVRSGANVLTF
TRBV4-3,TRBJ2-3,CASSQEAGPPGDAQYF
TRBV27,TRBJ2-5,CASSSDIQETQYF
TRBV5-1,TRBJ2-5,CASSWNSGSLKTQYF
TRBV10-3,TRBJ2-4,CAISRQGPQDIQYF
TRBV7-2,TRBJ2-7,CASSQTSIYEQYF
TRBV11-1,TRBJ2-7,CASSEDRPQSYEQYF
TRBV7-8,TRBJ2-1,CASSLVLAEQFF
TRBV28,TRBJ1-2,CASSLSTGGPAYGYTF
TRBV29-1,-,CSVGGYNEQYF
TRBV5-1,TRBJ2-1,CASGREAQVFLSEQFF
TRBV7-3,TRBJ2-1,CASSPYARDGTYNEQFF
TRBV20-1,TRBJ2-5,CSAVIDSKETQYF
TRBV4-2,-,CASSPTAEDNHEQYF
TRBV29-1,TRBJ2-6,CSVESRASGANVLTF
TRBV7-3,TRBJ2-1,CASSSTSGGALNEQFF
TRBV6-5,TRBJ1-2,CASGETGIYGYTF
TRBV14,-,CASSRDRAGIPSYEQYF
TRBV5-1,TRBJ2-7,CASSSLAGVSYEQYF
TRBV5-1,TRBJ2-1,CASRPGQGQPVGQFF
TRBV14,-,CASSQLWNDEQYF
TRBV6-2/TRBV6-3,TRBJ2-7,CASGRTEGLNYEQYF
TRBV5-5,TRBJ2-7,CASSLGTTSASSYEQYF
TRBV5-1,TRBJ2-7,CASSKDSSEGYEQYF
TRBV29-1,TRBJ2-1,CSVERPGTGRYDEQFF
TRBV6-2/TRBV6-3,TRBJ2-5,CASDRGQGWGETQYF
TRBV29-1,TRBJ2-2,CSVEYRATGELFF
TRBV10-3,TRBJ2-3,CAIHQAGGEPDTQYF
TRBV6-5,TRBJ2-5,CASSYGDSRGETQYF
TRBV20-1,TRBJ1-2,CSARDLWQGVNGYTF
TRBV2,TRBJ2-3,CASRTSGGPDTQYF
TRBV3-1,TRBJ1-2,CASSQDPGTVNYGYTF
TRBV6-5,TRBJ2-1,CAGSFNPSSYNEQFF
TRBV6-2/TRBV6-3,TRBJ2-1,CASSSGGTSGGGEQFF
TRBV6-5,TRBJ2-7,CASRPAGTSSYEQYF
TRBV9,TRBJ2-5,CASSVEPETQYF
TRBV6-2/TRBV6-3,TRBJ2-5,CASSYLGQGAKETQYF
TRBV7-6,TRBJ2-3,CASSLPTGATDTQYF
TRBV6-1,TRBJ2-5,CASSEVRGETQYF